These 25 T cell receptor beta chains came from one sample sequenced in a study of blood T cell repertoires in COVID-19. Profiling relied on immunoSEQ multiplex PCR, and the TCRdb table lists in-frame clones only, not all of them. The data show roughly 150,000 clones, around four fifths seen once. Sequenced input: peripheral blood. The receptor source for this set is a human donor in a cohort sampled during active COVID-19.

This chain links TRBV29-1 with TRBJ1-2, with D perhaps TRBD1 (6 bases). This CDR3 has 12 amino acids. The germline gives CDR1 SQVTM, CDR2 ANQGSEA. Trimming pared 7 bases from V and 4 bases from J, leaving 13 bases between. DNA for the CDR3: TGCAGCGCTGTGGACAGCCTCTATGGCTACACCTTC. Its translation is CSAVDSLYGYTF. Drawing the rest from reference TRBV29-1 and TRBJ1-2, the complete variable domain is SAVISQKPSRDICQRGTSLTIQCQVDSQVTMMFWYRQQPGQSLTLIATANQGSEATYESGFVIDKFPISRPNLTFSTLTVSNMSPEDSSIYLCSAVDSLYGYTFGSGTRLTVV.

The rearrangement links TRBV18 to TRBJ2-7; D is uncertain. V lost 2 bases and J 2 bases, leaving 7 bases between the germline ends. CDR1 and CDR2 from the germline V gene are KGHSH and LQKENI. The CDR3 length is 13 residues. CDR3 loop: CASSPAVPYEQYF. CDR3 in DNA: TGTGCCAGCTCACCAGCAGTTCCCTACGAGCAGTACTTC.

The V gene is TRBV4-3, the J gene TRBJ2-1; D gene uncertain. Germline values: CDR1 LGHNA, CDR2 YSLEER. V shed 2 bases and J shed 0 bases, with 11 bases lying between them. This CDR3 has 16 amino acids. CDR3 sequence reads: CASSQNSLSSYNEQFF. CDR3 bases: TGCGCCAGCAGCCAAAACTCCCTGAGCTCCTACAATGAGCAGTTCTTC.

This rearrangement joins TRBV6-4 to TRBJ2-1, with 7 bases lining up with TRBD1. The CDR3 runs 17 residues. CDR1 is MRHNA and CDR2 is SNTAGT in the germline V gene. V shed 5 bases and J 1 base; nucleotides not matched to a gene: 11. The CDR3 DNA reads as TGTGCCAGCAGTAAGAGGACAGGTCTTAATTCCTACAATGAGCAGTTCTTC. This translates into CASSKRTGLNSYNEQFF.

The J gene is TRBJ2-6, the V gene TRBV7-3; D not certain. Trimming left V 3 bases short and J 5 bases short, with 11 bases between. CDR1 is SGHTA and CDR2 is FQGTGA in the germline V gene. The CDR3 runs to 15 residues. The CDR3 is CASSFGSHRANVLTF. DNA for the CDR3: TGTGCCAGCAGCTTCGGTTCCCATAGGGCCAACGTCCTGACTTTC.

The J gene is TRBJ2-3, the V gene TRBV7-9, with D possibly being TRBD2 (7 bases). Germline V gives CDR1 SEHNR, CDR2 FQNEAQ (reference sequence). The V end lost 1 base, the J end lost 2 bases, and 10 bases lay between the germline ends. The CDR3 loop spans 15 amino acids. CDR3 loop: CASSLGGGATDTQYF. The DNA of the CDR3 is TGTGCCAGCAGCTTAGGTGGGGGGGCCACAGATACGCAGTATTTT.

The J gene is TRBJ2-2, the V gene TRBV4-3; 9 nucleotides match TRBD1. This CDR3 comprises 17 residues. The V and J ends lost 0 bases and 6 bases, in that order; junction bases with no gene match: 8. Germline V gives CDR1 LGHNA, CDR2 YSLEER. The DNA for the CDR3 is TGCGCCAGCAGCCAAGATATTGGGGACAGGGACCCCGGGGAGCTGTTTTTT. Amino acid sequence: CASSQDIGDRDPGELFF.

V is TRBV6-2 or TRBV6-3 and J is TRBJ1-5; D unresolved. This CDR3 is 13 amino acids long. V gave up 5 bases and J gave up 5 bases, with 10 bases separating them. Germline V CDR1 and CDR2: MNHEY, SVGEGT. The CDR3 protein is CASSAARDQPQHF. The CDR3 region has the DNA TGTGCCAGCAGTGCTGCCCGGGATCAGCCCCAGCATTTT.

The CDR3 nucleotides read TGTGCCAGCAGATCTAAGAGATACAATGAGCAGTTCTTC. Its protein product is CASRSKRYNEQFF. The V gene is TRBV7-8, the J gene TRBJ2-1; D uncertain. The CDR3 runs 13 residues. The germline gives CDR1 SGHVS, CDR2 FQNEAQ. V lost 6 bases, J lost 4 bases, and 10 bases lay in between.

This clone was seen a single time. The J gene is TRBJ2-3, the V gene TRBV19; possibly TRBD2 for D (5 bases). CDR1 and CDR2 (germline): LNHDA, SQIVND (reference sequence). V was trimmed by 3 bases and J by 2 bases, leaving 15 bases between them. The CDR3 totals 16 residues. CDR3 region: CASSIGGTGITDTQYF. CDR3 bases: TGTGCCAGTAGTATCGGTGGCACGGGAATCACAGATACGCAGTATTTT.

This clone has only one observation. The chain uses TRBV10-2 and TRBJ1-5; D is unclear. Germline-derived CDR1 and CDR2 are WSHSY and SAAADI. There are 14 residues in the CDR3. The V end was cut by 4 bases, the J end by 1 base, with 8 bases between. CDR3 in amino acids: CASSVGGSNQPQHF. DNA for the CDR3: TGCGCCAGCAGTGTCGGAGGCAGCAATCAGCCCCAGCATTTT.

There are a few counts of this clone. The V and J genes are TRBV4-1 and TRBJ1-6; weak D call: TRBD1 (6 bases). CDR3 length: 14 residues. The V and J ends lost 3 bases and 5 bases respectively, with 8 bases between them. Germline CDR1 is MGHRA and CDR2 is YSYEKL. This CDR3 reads CASSHEGDNSPLHF. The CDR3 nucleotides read TGCGCCAGCAGCCACGAGGGGGATAATTCACCCCTCCACTTT.

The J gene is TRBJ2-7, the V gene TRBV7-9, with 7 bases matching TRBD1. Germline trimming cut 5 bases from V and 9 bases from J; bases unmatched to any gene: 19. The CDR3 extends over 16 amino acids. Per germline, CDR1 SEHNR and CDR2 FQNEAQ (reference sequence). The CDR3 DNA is TGTGCCAGCAGCCACGACAGGGCTTCAGCCCCTCTCGGGCAGTACTTC. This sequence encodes CASSHDRASAPLGQYF.

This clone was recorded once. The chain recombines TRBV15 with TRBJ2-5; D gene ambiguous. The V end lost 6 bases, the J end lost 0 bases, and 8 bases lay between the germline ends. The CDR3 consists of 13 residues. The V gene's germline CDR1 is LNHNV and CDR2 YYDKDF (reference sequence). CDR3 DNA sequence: TGTGCCACCAGTAGTGTTAACCAAGAGACCCAGTACTTC. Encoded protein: CATSSVNQETQYF.

The CDR3 here is CASSLQGREQYF. The CDR3 DNA follows: TGCGCCAGCAGCTTGCAGGGTCGAGAGCAGTACTTC. This chain joins TRBV5-1 and TRBJ2-7, with TRBD1 as a possible D gene (5 bases). Trimming stripped 1 base from V and 7 bases from J, with 9 bases between. CDR1 and CDR2 (germline): SGHRS, YFSETQ. The CDR3 sequence is 12 residues long.

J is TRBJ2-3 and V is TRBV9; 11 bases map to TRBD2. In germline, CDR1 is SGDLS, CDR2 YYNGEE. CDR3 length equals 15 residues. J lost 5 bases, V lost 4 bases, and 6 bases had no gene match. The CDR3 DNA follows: TGTGCCAGCAGCCCCGGGACTAGCGGTGGAGATACGCAGTATTTT. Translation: CASSPGTSGGDTQYF.

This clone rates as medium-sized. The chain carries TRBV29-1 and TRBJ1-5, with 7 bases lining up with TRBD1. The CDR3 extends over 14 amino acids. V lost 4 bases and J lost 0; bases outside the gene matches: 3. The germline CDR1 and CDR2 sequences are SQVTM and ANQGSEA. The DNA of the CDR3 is TGCAGCGTTGGGACAGGAAATAGCAATCAGCCCCAGCATTTT. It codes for CSVGTGNSNQPQHF.

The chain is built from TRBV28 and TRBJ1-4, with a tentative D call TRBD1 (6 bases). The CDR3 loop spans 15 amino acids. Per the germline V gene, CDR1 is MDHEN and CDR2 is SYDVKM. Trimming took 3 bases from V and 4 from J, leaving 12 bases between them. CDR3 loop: CASSLGAALNEKLFF. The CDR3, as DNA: TGTGCCAGCAGTTTGGGGGCGGCTCTTAATGAAAAACTGTTTTTT.

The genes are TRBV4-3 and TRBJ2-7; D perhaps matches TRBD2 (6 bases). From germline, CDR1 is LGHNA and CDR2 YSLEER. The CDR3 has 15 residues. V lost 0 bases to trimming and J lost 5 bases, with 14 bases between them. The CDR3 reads CASSQEERERDEQYF. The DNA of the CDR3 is TGCGCCAGCAGCCAAGAAGAACGGGAGAGGGACGAGCAGTACTTC.

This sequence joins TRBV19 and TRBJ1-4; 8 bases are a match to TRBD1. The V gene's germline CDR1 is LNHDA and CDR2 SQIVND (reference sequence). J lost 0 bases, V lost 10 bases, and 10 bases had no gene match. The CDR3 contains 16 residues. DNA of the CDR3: TGTGCCAAAACCGACAGGGGAACTGCAACTAATGAAAAACTGTTTTTT. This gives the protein CAKTDRGTATNEKLFF. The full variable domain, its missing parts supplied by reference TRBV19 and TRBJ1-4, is DGGITQSPKYLFRKEGQNVTLSCEQNLNHDAMYWYRQDPGQGLRLIYYSQIVNDFQKGDIAEGYSVSREKKESFPLTVTSAQKNPTAFYLCAKTDRGTATNEKLFFGSGTQLSVL.

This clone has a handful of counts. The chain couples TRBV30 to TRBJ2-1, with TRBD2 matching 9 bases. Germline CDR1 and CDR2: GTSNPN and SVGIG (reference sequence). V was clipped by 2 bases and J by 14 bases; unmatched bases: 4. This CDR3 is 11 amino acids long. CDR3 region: CAWSKGGREFF. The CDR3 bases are TGTGCCTGGAGTAAGGGCGGGAGGGAGTTCTTC.

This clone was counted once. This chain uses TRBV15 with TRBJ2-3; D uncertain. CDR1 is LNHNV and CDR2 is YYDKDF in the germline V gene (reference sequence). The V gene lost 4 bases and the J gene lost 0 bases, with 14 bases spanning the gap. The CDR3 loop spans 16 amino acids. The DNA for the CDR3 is TGTGCCACCAGCAACCCCTCACTCGGGAGCACAGATACGCAGTATTTT. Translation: CATSNPSLGSTDTQYF.

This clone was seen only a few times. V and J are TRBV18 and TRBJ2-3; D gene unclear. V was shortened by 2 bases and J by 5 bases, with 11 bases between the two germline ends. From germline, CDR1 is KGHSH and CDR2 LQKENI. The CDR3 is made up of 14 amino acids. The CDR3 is CASSPAFTGDTQYF. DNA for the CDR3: TGTGCCAGCTCACCAGCCTTCACGGGAGATACGCAGTATTTT.

CDR3 residues: CASSSDSQTSYEQYF. CDR3 bases: TGTGCCAGCAGCTCGGACAGTCAAACGTCCTACGAGCAGTACTTC. The J gene is TRBJ2-7, the V gene TRBV7-2; D may be TRBD1 (6 bases). The V end was cut by 4 bases, the J end by 1 base, with 14 bases between. Per germline, CDR1 SGHTA and CDR2 FQGNSA. The CDR3 spans 15 residues.

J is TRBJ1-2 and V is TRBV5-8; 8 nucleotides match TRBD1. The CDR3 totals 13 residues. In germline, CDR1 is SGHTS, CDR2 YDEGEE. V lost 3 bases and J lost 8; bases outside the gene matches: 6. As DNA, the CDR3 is TGTGCCAGCAGCTCGACAGGGGTTTACGGCTACACCTTC. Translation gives CASSSTGVYGYTF.